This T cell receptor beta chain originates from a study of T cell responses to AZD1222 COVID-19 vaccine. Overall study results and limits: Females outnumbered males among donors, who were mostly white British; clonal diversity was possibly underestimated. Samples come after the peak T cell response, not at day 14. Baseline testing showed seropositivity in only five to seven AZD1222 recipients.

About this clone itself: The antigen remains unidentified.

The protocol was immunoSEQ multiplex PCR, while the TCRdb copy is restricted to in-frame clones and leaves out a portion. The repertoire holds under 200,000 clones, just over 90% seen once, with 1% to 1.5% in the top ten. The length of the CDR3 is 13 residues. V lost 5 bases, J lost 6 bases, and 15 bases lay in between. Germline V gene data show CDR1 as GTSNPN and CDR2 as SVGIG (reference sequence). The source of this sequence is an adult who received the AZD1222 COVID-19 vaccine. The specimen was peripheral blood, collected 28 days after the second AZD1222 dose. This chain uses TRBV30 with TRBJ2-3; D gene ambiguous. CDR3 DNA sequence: TGTGCCTGGGGGTTAGACCTAAGGGATACGCAGTATTTT. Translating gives CAWGLDLRDTQYF.